This T cell receptor beta chain is from a study of blood T cell repertoires in COVID-19. Study-level background: PBMCs, B-cell-depleted T cells, or T cells were the source of the cDNA or gDNA that made up the material.

This CDR3 has 14 residues. Deletions cut 1 base from V and 0 bases from J, with 6 bases between. Germline loops: CDR1 KGHSH, CDR2 LQKENI. The study recruited people aged about 18 to 90 years across around 23 US areas. Measured with immunoSEQ multiplex PCR; TCRdb has only the in-frame clones, and not every one. The profile shows some 190,000 clones, about 80% of them singletons. Sequencing used PBMCs or T cells enriched from blood (not recorded which). The sequence was obtained from a man aged 55 to 70 who had been exposed to COVID-19. The V call is TRBV18, the J call TRBJ1-1; D gene uncertain. In nucleotides, the CDR3 is TGTGCCAGCTCACCACTACACATGAACACTGAAGCTTTCTTT. Translating gives CASSPLHMNTEAFF.